This T cell receptor (beta chain) was recorded in a study of cytomegalovirus exposure and HLA in healthy donors. Study-level information: A prior analysis found around 110 million unique TCR beta sequences from 170 million or so T cells.

Concerning this clone itself: What it binds is unknown.

There are 14 residues in the CDR3. The germline V and J ends were trimmed by 0 bases and 1 base, with 5 bases remaining between them. Looked up from germline, CDR1 is SGHNT and CDR2 is YYREEE (reference sequence). PCR amplification relied on 60 Vbeta primers (plus 13 Jbeta primers). This table comes from immunoSEQ multiplex PCR, and its TCRdb copy is limited to in-frame clones, with some not included. Among about 170,000 clones listed, approximately 88% were seen once. General study results and limits: Presence/absence analyses rested on an assumption that sequencing depth was roughly uniform across donors. Per published accounts, TCR beta sequences correctly predicted the HLA-A and HLA-B alleles of most subjects.

This clonotype originated in a boy aged 2 to 9 in good health and CMV-seronegative. The V gene is TRBV5-4, the J gene TRBJ1-5; D gene unclear. Material: PBMCs. In nucleotides, the CDR3 is TGTGCCAGCAGCTTGGGGCAGAGCAATCAGCCCCAGCATTTT. Protein sequence: CASSLGQSNQPQHF.